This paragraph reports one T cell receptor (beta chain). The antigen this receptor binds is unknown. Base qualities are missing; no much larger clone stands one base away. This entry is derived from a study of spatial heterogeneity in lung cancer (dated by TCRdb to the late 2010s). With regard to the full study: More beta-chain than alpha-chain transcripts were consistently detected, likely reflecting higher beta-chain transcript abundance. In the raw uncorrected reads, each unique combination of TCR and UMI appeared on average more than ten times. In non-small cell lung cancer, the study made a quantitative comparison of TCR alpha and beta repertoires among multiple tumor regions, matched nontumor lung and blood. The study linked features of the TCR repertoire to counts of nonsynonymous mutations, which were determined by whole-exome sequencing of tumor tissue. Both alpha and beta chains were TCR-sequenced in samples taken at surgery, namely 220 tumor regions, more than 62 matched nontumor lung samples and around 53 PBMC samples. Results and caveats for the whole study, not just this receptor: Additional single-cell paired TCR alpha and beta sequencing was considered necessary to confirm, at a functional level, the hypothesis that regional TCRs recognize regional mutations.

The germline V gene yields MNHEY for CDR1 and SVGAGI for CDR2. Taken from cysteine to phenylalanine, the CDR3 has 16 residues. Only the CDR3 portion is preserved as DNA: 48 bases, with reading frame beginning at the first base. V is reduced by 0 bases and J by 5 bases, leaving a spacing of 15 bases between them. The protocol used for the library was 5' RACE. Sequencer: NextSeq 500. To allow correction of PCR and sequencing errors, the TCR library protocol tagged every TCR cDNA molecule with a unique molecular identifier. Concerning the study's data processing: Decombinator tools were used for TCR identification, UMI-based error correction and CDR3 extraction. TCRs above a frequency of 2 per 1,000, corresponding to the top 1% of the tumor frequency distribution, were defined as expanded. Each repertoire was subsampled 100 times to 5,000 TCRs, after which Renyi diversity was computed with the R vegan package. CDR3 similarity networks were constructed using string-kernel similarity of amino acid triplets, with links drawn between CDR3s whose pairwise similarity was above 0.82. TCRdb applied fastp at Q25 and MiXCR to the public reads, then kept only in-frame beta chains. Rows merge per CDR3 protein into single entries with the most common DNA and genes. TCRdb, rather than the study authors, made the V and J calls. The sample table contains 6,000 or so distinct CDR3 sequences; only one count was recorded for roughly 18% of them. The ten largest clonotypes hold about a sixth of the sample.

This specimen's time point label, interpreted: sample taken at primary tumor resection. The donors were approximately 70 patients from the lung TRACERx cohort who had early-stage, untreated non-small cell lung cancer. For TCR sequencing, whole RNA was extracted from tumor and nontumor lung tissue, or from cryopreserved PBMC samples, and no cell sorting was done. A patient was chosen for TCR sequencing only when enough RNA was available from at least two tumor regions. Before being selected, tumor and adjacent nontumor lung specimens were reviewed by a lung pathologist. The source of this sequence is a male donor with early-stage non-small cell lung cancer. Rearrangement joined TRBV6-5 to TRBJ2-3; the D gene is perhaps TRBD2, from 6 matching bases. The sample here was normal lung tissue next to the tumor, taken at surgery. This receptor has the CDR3 CASSYSLAWSLDTQYF. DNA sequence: TGTGCCAGCAGTTACTCGCTAGCGTGGTCTCTAGATACGCAGTATTTT.